The TCR beta chain described here comes from a study of siplizumab effects on memory and regulatory T cells. Per sample, some 93,000 TCR templates were assayed. Measured with immunoSEQ multiplex PCR; TCRdb has only the in-frame clones, and not every one. The profile shows about 72,000 clones, about 90% of them singletons. To note about this clone: What it binds is unknown.

General study points: Alloreactive sequences tracing back to unstimulated CD4+ memory cells fell significantly with siplizumab. Naive T cells seemed more diverse than memory cells; they also seemed major alloresponse contributors.

The V and J ends lost 7 bases and 3 bases respectively, with 10 bases between them. The CDR3 contains 12 residues. From germline, CDR1 is SNHLY and CDR2 FYNNEI. The clonotype originates from a human donor in good health. The rearrangement joins TRBV2 to TRBJ2-7; D call uncertain. Sequencing was performed on CD8+ T cells sorted from blood. The CDR3 nucleotides read TGTGCCAGCACTCAACCGAGCTACGAGCAGTACTTC. Protein sequence: CASTQPSYEQYF. The variable domain in full, completed from reference TRBV2 and TRBJ2-7, reads EPEVTQTPSHQVTQMGQEVILRCVPISNHLYFYWYRQILGQKVEFLVSFYNNEISEKSEIFDDQFSVERPDGSNFTLKIRSTKLEDSAMYFCASTQPSYEQYFGPGTRLTVT.